This T cell receptor (beta chain) was documented in a study of T cell responses to AZD1222 COVID-19 vaccine. As for the study in general: Doses given second, at about 4 or about 12 weeks, were pooled. Study outcomes and limitations: The span of vaccine-associated CD4 TCRs extended across spike, with dominance at 160-218 and 743-854. The donor cohort was predominantly white British with a female majority, and clonal diversity may have been underestimated. Two AZD1222 doses significantly raised spike-specific TCR breadth and depth over controls.

The protocol was immunoSEQ multiplex PCR, while the TCRdb copy is restricted to in-frame clones and leaves out a portion. Among roughly 180,000 clones listed, less than 95% were seen once. Remarks on this clone: Its antigen is unknown.

The CDR3 consists of 14 residues. Germline values: CDR1 SEHNR, CDR2 FQNEAQ (reference sequence). After removal of 7 bases from V and 8 bases from J, the junction contained 9 bases not matched to a gene. This specimen was peripheral blood, taken on day 0 of AZD1222 vaccination. The rearrangement links TRBV7-9 to TRBJ2-2, with 8 bases that match TRBD2. This TCR was sampled from an adult in good health. CDR3 in DNA: TGTGCCAGCAACCCGGGAGGGCCCCGTGGGGAGCTGTTTTTT. It encodes CASNPGGPRGELFF.